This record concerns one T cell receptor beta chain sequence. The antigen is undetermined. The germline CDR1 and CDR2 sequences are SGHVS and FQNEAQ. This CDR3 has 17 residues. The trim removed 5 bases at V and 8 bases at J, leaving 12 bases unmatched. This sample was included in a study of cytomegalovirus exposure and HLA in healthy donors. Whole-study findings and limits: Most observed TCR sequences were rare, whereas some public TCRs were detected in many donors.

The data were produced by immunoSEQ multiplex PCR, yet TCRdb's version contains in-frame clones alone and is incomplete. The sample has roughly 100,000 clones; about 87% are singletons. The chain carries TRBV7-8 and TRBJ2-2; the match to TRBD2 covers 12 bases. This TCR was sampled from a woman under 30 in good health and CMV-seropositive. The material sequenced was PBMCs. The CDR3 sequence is CASSMQLAGGRRGELFF. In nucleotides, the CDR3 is TGTGCCAGCAGCATGCAACTAGCGGGGGGCCGCAGGGGGGAGCTGTTTTTT. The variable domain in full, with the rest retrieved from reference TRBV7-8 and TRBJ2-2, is GAGVSQSPRYKVAKRGQDVALRCDPISGHVSLFWYQQALGQGPEFLTYFQNEAQLDKSGLPSDRFFAERPEGSVSTLKIQRTQQEDSAVYLCASSMQLAGGRRGELFFGEGSRLTVL.